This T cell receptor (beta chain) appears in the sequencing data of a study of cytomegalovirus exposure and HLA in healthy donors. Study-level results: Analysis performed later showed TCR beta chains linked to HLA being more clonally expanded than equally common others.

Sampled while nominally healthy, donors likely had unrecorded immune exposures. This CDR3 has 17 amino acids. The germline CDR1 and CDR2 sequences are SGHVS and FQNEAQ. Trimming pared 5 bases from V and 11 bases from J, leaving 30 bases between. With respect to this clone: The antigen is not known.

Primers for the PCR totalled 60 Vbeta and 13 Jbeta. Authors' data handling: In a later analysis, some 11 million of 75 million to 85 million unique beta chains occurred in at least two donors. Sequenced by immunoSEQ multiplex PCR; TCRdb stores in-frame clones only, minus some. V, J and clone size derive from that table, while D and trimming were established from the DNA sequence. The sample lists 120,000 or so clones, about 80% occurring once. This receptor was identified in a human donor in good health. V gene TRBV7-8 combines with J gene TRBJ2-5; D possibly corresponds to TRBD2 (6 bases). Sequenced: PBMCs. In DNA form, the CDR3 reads TGTGCCAGCAGCCGCCCGGCAGGGATGTCGACCTGGGAGGAGCAGTACTTC. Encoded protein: CASSRPAGMSTWEEQYF.